The source of this T cell receptor beta chain is a study of blood T cells in healthy people across ages. Study background: About one barcoded TCR beta cDNA was captured per two T cells.

Together with a sample-barcoded 5' primer, a J-beta primer mix was included in a second PCR lasting about 7 to 12 cycles. Using its own MiXCR run on the 5' RACE reads, TCRdb lists one record per CDR3 protein. The repertoire holds some 920,000 distinct CDR3 sequences, with roughly 51% as singletons. The CDR3 covers 12 residues. Germline loops: CDR1 ENHRY, CDR2 SYGVKD. The ends were cut back, 0 bases at V and 3 bases at J, with 3 bases in the middle. The table lists this clonotype with many counts. The genes are TRBV10-3 and TRBJ2-7; D gene unclear. This clonotype originated in an older woman in good health. The sample consisted of blood. DNA of the CDR3: TGTGCCATCAGTGAGTCTTTCTACGAGCAGTACTTC. Translation: CAISESFYEQYF.